This T cell receptor beta chain is drawn from a study of breast tumors, draining lymph nodes, adjacent tissues. CDR1 DFQATT and CDR2 SNEGSKA come from the germline V gene (reference sequence). The V end lost 1 base, the J end lost 2 bases, and 11 bases lay between the germline ends. This CDR3 spans 14 amino acids. Each CDR3 protein is one row after TCRdb ran MiXCR on the multiplex PCR reads. The repertoire holds tens of thousands of distinct CDR3 sequences, roughly 23% seen once, with 8% in the top ten. Study outcomes and limitations: The lymph node origin of tumor T cells was framed as consistent with a hypothesis, not demonstrated. Tumor repertoires ranked between lymph nodes and nontumor tissue in diversity, with V and J gene preferences.

This clonotype has at least ten counts. Its matching antigen is unknown. This chain links TRBV20-1 with TRBJ2-5, with D unclear. The sequencing input was breast tumor tissue. The origin of this receptor is a female donor with breast cancer. Some clones in this sample may be carry-over from other donors' samples. CDR3 sequence reads: CSARAVLIQETQYF. The CDR3 nucleotides are TGCAGTGCTAGAGCCGTACTGATTCAAGAGACCCAGTACTTC.